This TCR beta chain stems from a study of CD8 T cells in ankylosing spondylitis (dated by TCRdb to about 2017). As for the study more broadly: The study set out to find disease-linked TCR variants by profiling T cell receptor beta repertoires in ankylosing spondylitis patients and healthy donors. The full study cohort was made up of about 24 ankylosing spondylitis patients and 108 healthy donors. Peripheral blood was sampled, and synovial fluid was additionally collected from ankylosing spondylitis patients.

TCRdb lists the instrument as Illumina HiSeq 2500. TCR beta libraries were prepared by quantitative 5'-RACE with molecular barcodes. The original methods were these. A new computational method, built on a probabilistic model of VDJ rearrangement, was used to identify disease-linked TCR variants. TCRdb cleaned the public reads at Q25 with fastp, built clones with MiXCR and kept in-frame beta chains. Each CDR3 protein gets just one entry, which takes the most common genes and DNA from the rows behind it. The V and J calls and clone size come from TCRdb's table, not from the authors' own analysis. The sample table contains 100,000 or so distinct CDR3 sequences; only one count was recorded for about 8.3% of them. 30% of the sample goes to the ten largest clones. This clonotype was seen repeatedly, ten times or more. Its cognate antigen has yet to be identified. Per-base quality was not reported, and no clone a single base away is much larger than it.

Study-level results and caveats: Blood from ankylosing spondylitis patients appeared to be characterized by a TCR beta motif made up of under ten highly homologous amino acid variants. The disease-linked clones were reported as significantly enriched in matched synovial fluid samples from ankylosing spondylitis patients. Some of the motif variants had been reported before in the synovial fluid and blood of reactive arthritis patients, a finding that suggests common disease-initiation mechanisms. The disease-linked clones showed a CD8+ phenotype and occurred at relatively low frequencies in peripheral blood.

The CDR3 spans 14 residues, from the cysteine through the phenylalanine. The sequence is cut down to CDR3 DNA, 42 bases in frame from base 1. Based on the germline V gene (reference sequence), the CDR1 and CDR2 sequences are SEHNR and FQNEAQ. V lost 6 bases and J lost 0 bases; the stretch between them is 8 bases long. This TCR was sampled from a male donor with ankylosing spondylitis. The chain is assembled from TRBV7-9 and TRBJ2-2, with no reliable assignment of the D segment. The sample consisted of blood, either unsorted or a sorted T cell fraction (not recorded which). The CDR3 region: CASSRPANTGELFF. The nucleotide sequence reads TGTGCCAGCAGTCGCCCGGCGAACACCGGGGAGCTGTTTTTT. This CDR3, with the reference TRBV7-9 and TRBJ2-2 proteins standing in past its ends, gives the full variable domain DTGVSQNPRHKITKRGQNVTFRCDPISEHNRLYWYRQTLGQGPEFLTYFQNEAQLEKSRLLSDRFSAERPKGSFSTLEIQRTEQGDSAMYLCASSRPANTGELFFGEGSRLTVL.